A single sample is the source of the 12 T cell receptor beta chains below, sequenced in a study of regulatory T cells in long-lasting Graves disease. Construction of TCR beta libraries relied on iRepertoire HTBI primers and on Arm-PCR targeting CDR3 regions. TCRdb reanalysed the multiplex PCR reads using MiXCR and keeps one entry per CDR3 protein. Of a few hundred thousand distinct CDR3 sequences in the sample, approximately 13% were seen once. Sample time point: newly diagnosed GD, antithyroid drugs for less than 3 months. The authors made the TCR library using RNA they extracted from PBMCs. The same sample was also used in a study of T cells in Graves' hyperthyroidism and ophthalmopathy.

The sequencing used peripheral blood mononuclear cells (PBMCs), collected at new diagnosis, from a patient treated with antithyroid drugs. The source of these receptors is a man aged 25-40 years with Graves disease.

This clonotype has at least ten counts. The chain joins TRBV5-1 to TRBJ2-7; the match to TRBD2 covers 11 bases. Germline V CDR1 and CDR2: SGHRS, YFSETQ. Trimming at V came to 7 bases and at J to 4 bases, leaving 13 bases not matched to a gene. The CDR3 runs 16 residues. In nucleotides, the CDR3 is TGCGCCAGCTCGAGGACTAGCGGGCTTTTTTGGTACGAGCAGTACTTC. Amino acids: CASSRTSGLFWYEQYF.

This clonotype was detected many times. The chain combines TRBV20-1 with TRBJ2-3; 10 bases map to TRBD2. CDR3 size: 16 residues. The V segment lost 0 bases and the J segment 4 bases; nucleotides outside the gene matches: 7. Germline CDR1 is DFQATT and CDR2 is SNEGSKA (reference sequence). The CDR3 region is CSARELGSGRPDTQYF. CDR3 DNA: TGCAGTGCTAGAGAGCTGGGTAGCGGGAGGCCAGATACGCAGTATTTT.

This clonotype was found many times. The V and J genes are TRBV7-9 and TRBJ1-1; TRBD1 agrees at 10 bases. Germline V gene sequence: CDR1 SEHNR, CDR2 FQNEAQ (reference sequence). With 5 bases clipped from V and 11 bases from J, the junction kept 11 bases outside the gene matches. This CDR3 is 14 amino acids long. The CDR3 reads CASSTGTGAPAAFF. The CDR3 DNA is TGTGCCAGCAGCACCGGGACAGGGGCTCCTGCGGCTTTCTTT.

This clonotype was seen repeatedly, ten times or more. The chain has TRBV19 and TRBJ2-7; possibly TRBD1 or TRBD2 for D (5 bases each). CDR1 and CDR2 from the germline V gene are LNHDA and SQIVND (reference sequence). This CDR3 region has 12 residues. The V gene lost 5 bases and the J gene lost 6 bases, with 11 bases spanning the gap. The CDR3 spells CASSSGTREQYF. CDR3 DNA sequence: TGTGCCAGTAGTTCCGGGACGCGCGAGCAGTACTTC.

This clonotype was found many times. The CDR3 coding sequence is TGTGCCAGCAGCTTAGCAGGGGGCGAAGAGACCCAGTACTTC. Encoded protein: CASSLAGGEETQYF. The V and J genes are TRBV7-3 and TRBJ2-1; TRBD1 matches at 8 bases. The J call may be wrong; the DNA end is better matched by TRBJ2-5. Germline V gene sequence: CDR1 SGHTA, CDR2 FQGTGA. This CDR3 region has 14 residues.

In this sample, this clonotype turned up a few times. The chain has TRBV20-1 and TRBJ2-7; D gene unclear. Trimming pared 1 base from V and 3 bases from J, leaving 7 bases between. Germline V CDR1 and CDR2: DFQATT, SNEGSKA (reference sequence). The CDR3 spans 12 residues. The CDR3 sequence: CSARAGIYEQYF. The CDR3 DNA reads as TGCAGTGCTAGAGCCGGAATCTACGAGCAGTACTTC.

Note on this clonotype: One end of the junction does not line up with germline, which may come from a read error. V and J are TRBV7-9 and TRBJ2-1, with no clear D. The CDR3 totals 11 residues. Germline loops: CDR1 SEHNR, CDR2 FQNEAQ (reference sequence). The CDR3 DNA follows: TGTGCCAGCAGCTTAGCTGGCCTAACGGCCTTC. Translating gives CASSLAGLTAF.

This clonotype was observed many times. The rearrangement joins TRBV6-1 to TRBJ1-6, with 8 bases lining up with TRBD1. Germline CDR1 reads MNHNS; CDR2 reads SASEGT. Losses at the gene ends were 6 bases for V and 8 bases for J; bases not matched to a gene: 6. The CDR3 is made up of 14 amino acids. CDR3 sequence (DNA): TGTGCCAGCAGATGGACAGGGAGGGATTCACCCCTCCACTTT. It codes for CASRWTGRDSPLHF.

This clonotype was counted at least ten times. The genes are TRBV27 and TRBJ1-1; the D is unclear. Per the germline V gene, CDR1 is MNHEY and CDR2 is SMNVEV (reference sequence). This CDR3 spans 13 amino acids. V gave up 3 bases and J gave up 5 bases, with 10 bases separating them. The CDR3 is CASSLGRWTEAFF. In DNA form, the CDR3 reads TGTGCCAGCAGTTTGGGCAGGTGGACTGAAGCTTTCTTT.

The sample holds many counts of this clonotype. Its ends do not fully match the called genes, so a read error is possible. The J gene is TRBJ2-2, the V gene TRBV5-1, with TRBD1 matching 7 bases. This CDR3 comprises 15 residues. Germline CDR1 is SGHRS and CDR2 is YFSETQ. The CDR3 nucleotides are TGTGCCAGCAGCCGCGGACAGGCGAACACCGGGGAGCTGTTTTTT. This codes for CASSRGQANTGELFF.

This clonotype was seen repeatedly, ten times or more. The gene calls are TRBV11-3 and TRBJ2-2; TRBD2 matches at 9 bases. J gave up 4 bases and V 4 bases, and 10 bases lay outside the gene matches. The CDR3 runs 17 residues. The germline gives CDR1 SGHNT, CDR2 YENEEA. The CDR3 region is CASSSPAGGRATGELFF. DNA for the CDR3: TGTGCCAGCAGCTCCCCCGCCGGCGGGAGGGCCACCGGGGAGCTGTTTTTT.

This clonotype has at least ten counts. The V call is TRBV5-5, the J call TRBJ2-3, with 10 bases aligning to TRBD2. Trimming cost V 1 base and J 3 bases; bases outside gene matches: 5. The germline gives CDR1 SGHKS, CDR2 YYEKEE (reference sequence). CDR3 length: 16 amino acids. The CDR3 is CASSLSASGSTDTQYF. The CDR3 region has the DNA TGTGCCAGCAGCTTGTCGGCTAGCGGGAGTACAGATACGCAGTATTTT. Based on the CDR3 plus reference TRBV5-5 and TRBJ2-3, the full variable domain is DAGVTQSPTHLIKTRGQQVTLRCSPISGHKSVSWYQQVLGQGPQFIFQYYEKEERGRGNFPDRFSARQFPNYSSELNVNALLLGDSALYLCASSLSASGSTDTQYFGPGTRLTVL.